This T cell receptor (beta chain) was identified during a study of T and B cells in COVID-19 patients. Overall study: Peripheral blood came from COVID-19 patients with active infection or after recovery. Of under 25 active-infection patients, approximately twelve were critically ill with mechanical ventilation or extracorporeal membrane oxygenation. About 90% of the roughly 20 active-infection patients had comorbidities associated with unfavorable COVID-19 outcome.

V lost 4 bases and J lost 2; bases outside the gene matches: 3. This CDR3 has 14 amino acids. Germline V lookup: CDR1 LNHDA, CDR2 SQIVND (reference sequence). Details on this clonotype: Its antigen is still unknown.

BIOMED2 TRB-A/B primer pools were used in multiplex TRB PCR. TCRdb ran MiXCR on the multiplex PCR reads and lists one entry per CDR3 protein. The sample lists around 25,000 distinct CDR3 sequences; approximately 30% were seen once. Study-level findings and limits: Patients with COVID-19 reportedly showed strongly skewed T cell receptor beta variable and joining gene usage.

Blood genomic DNA input for TRB amplification was about 220-500 ng. The sequencing sample was made of blood. The clonotype comes from a human donor who had recovered from COVID-19. The V and J genes are TRBV19 and TRBJ2-7; TRBD2 matches 9 bases. CDR3 in amino acids: CASSSGGAAYEQYF. The CDR3 DNA reads as TGTGCCAGTAGTAGCGGGGGGGCAGCCTACGAGCAGTACTTC.